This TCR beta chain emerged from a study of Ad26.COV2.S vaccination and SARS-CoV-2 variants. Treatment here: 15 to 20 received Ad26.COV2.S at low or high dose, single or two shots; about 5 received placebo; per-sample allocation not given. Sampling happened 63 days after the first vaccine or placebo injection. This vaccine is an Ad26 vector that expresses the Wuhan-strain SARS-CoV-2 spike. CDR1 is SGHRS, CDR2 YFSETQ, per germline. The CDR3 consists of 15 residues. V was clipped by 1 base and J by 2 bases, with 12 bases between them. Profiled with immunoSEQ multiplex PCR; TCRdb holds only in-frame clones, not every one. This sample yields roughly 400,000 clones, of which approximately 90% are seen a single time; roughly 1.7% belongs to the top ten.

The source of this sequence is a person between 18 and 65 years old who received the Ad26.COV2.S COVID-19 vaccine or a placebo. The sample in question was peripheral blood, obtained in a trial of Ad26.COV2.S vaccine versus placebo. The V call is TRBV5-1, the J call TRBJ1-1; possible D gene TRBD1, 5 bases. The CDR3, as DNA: TGCGCCAGCAGCTTGATGGAGGGGCGAAACACTGAAGCTTTCTTT. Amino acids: CASSLMEGRNTEAFF.